Shown below are 2 T cell receptor beta chains from a single sample sequenced in a study. Treg sorting used a CD4+CD25+CD127-/low gate. TCRdb recomputed calls from the 5' RACE reads with MiXCR, one row per CDR3 protein. In the table there are over 6,500 distinct CDR3 sequences, about three quarters of which are singletons. Sequencing used tumor-infiltrating Tregs sorted from the breast tumor. These receptor sequences come from a female donor with breast cancer.

The chain has TRBV6-5 and TRBJ1-2, with D perhaps matching TRBD1 (5 bases). Germline CDR1 MNHEY, CDR2 SVGAGI. CDR3 length: 14 amino acids. Between the trimmed V and J ends, which lost 2 bases and 7 bases, there was a span of 14 bases. DNA for the CDR3: TGTGCCAGCAGTTACGATACACCCGGGGGTGGCTACACCTTC. Its translation is CASSYDTPGGGYTF.

The chain employs TRBV20-1 and TRBJ1-5, with D unresolved. V shed 7 bases and J shed 0 bases, with 7 bases lying between them. In germline, CDR1 is DFQATT, CDR2 SNEGSKA (reference sequence). The CDR3 consists of 12 residues. In DNA form, the CDR3 reads TGCAGTGGTGTCGATAGCAATCAGCCCCAGCATTTT. Protein: CSGVDSNQPQHF.